These 22 T cell receptor beta chains were sequenced from one sample in a study of blood T cell repertoires in COVID-19. Data came from immunoSEQ multiplex PCR; TCRdb stores just in-frame clones and leaves some out. The sample shows a few hundred thousand clones, roughly 87% of them seen only once. Sequenced input: peripheral blood. These receptors were collected from a man between 18 and 29 years old with active or convalescent COVID-19.

The chain employs TRBV5-6 and TRBJ2-7, with TRBD2 as a possible D gene (5 bases). Germline V lookup: CDR1 SGHDT, CDR2 YYEEEE. Trimming removed 5 bases from V and 1 base from J, with 13 bases in between. The CDR3 runs 14 residues. The CDR3 DNA reads TGTGCCAGCAGTCGGTCCTGGGAGTCCTACGAGCAGTACTTC. As protein: CASSRSWESYEQYF.

This clone was observed a handful of times. This sample includes further DNA sequences coding for the same CDR3. The CDR3 bases are TGTGCCAGCTCACCCGGGGGTCGTGTCCAAGAGACCCAGTACTTC. Protein sequence: CASSPGGRVQETQYF. This chain joins TRBV18 and TRBJ2-5, with D perhaps matching TRBD2 (6 bases). The CDR3 is 15 residues long. The germline gives CDR1 KGHSH, CDR2 LQKENI. The ends were cut back, 3 bases at V and 1 base at J, with 12 bases in the middle.

This rearrangement joins TRBV9 to TRBJ1-5; D is undetermined. Germline V gene sequence: CDR1 SGDLS, CDR2 YYNGEE. Trimming took off 0 bases at V and 6 bases at J, with 13 bases between the two ends. The CDR3 runs to 15 residues. The DNA for the CDR3 is TGTGCCAGCAGCGTAGGTCCAGGCGTATCTCAGCCCCAGCATTTT. The encoded protein is CASSVGPGVSQPQHF.

This chain connects TRBV27 to TRBJ2-1; a weak D match, TRBD1 (6 bases). This CDR3 has 16 residues. Trimming removed 2 bases from V and 8 bases from J, with 19 bases in between. Germline CDR1 MNHEY, CDR2 SMNVEV (reference sequence). Here the CDR3 DNA reads TGTGCCAGCAGTTTAAACAATAGGAAAACAGGGCATGAGCAGTTCTTC. Protein product: CASSLNNRKTGHEQFF.

In its sample, this clone was seen once. The CDR3 DNA reads TGTGCCAGCAGGTCTAGCGGGGGGGACGCCGGGGAGCTGTTTTTT. It encodes CASRSSGGDAGELFF. V usage is TRBV6-5 and J usage is TRBJ2-2, with 12 positions matching TRBD2. With V trimmed by 6 bases and J by 6 bases, 5 bases remained unmatched. This CDR3 has 15 residues. Germline V gene lookup returns CDR1 MNHEY and CDR2 SVGAGI.

V usage is TRBV6-4 and J usage is TRBJ2-1, with TRBD2 identical over 9 bases. CDR3 size: 15 residues. Germline CDR1 MRHNA, CDR2 SNTAGT. Unmatched junction bases numbered 6, after V lost 0 bases and J lost 9 bases. CDR3 amino acids: CASSDSGGGAFEQFF. CDR3 coding DNA: TGTGCCAGCAGTGACTCCGGCGGGGGGGCCTTTGAGCAGTTCTTC.

The chain uses TRBV10-1 and TRBJ1-4, with D perhaps TRBD1 (5 bases). There are 15 residues in the CDR3. V lost 4 bases and J lost 3, with 12 bases in between. In germline, CDR1 is WNHNN, CDR2 SYGVQD (reference sequence). CDR3 in amino acids: CASSASRVPNEKLFF. The CDR3 DNA reads TGCGCCAGCAGTGCATCCAGGGTTCCTAATGAAAAACTGTTTTTT.

This chain uses TRBV10-2 with TRBJ1-3, with D maybe TRBD1 (6 bases). Germline CDR1 reads WSHSY; CDR2 reads SAAADI. The V end was cut by 6 bases, the J end by 1 base, with 7 bases between. The length of the CDR3 is 13 residues. CDR3 sequence: CASSGQSGNTIYF. The CDR3 DNA reads TGCGCCAGCAGCGGACAGTCTGGAAACACCATATATTTT.

This chain joins TRBV7-9 and TRBJ1-2, with TRBD1 identical over 8 bases. CDR1 SEHNR and CDR2 FQNEAQ come from the germline V gene (reference sequence). The CDR3 totals 14 residues. The V gene end was trimmed by 0 bases and the J gene end by 4 bases; junction bases not matched to a gene: 1. CDR3 DNA sequence: TGTGCCAGCAGCTTAGCGGGACAGGCCTATGGCTACACCTTC. Its translation: CASSLAGQAYGYTF.

The genes are TRBV11-2 and TRBJ2-7, with D possibly matching TRBD1 (6 bases). This CDR3 contains 13 residues. V was shortened by 2 bases and J by 3 bases, with 8 bases between the two germline ends. CDR1 SGHAT and CDR2 FQNNGV come from the germline V gene. The CDR3 bases are TGTGCCAGCAGCTTACTACAGGGCTACGAGCAGTACTTC. It encodes CASSLLQGYEQYF.

The V and J genes are TRBV6-5 and TRBJ1-6; D is unclear. CDR1 MNHEY and CDR2 SVGAGI come from the germline V gene. The V end lost 4 bases, the J end lost 9 bases, and 10 bases lay between the germline ends. This CDR3 has 13 amino acids. CDR3 nucleotides: TGTGCCAGCAGTTTCAAAATTAGTTCACCCCTCCACTTT. Protein sequence: CASSFKISSPLHF.

V usage is TRBV7-8 and J usage is TRBJ1-1, with TRBD1 matching 8 bases. After removal of 5 bases from V and 9 bases from J, the junction contained 8 bases not matched to a gene. The CDR3 runs 13 residues. Germline CDR1 reads SGHVS; CDR2 reads FQNEAQ. DNA of the CDR3: TGTGCCAGCAGCCCCGGACAGGGATCCCAAGCTTTCTTT. Translated: CASSPGQGSQAFF.

The V call is TRBV28, the J call TRBJ1-2; D is uncertain. V shed 5 bases and J shed 4 bases, with 8 bases lying between them. Germline values: CDR1 MDHEN, CDR2 SYDVKM. The CDR3 extends over 12 amino acids. The CDR3 region is CASSPRLYGYTF. CDR3 in DNA: TGTGCCAGCAGTCCCCGTCTCTATGGCTACACCTTC.

This chain uses TRBV24-1 with TRBJ2-2; D is perhaps TRBD1 (5 bases). The CDR3 sequence is 14 residues long. Trimming shortened V by 4 bases and J by 6 bases, and 11 bases separated the two germline ends. Looked up from germline, CDR1 is KGHDR and CDR2 is SFDVKD. The CDR3 sequence: CATSDREEAGELFF. The DNA for the CDR3 is TGTGCCACCAGTGACAGGGAAGAGGCCGGGGAGCTGTTTTTT.

The J gene is TRBJ1-2, the V gene TRBV6-5; TRBD1 matches at 9 bases. The germline gives CDR1 MNHEY, CDR2 SVGAGI. The trim removed 7 bases at V and 3 bases at J, leaving 6 bases unmatched. This CDR3 comprises 14 residues. In nucleotides, the CDR3 is TGTGCCAGCACCGGGACAGGGATGGACTATGGCTACACCTTC. It translates to CASTGTGMDYGYTF.

The chain carries TRBV6-6 and TRBJ2-2; the D gene is possibly TRBD1 (5 bases). The germline gives CDR1 MNHNY, CDR2 SVGAGI (reference sequence). V shed 2 bases and J shed 0 bases, with 7 bases lying between them. CDR3 length equals 15 residues. The CDR3 DNA reads TGTGCCAGCAGTTACCCAGGGTCGAACACCGGGGAGCTGTTTTTT. Protein sequence: CASSYPGSNTGELFF.

Here the CDR3 DNA reads TGCGCCAGCAGCCGATCTAGCGGGGGGGCTGTAGAGACCCAGTACTTC. This encodes CASSRSSGGAVETQYF. This chain joins TRBV4-1 and TRBJ2-5; TRBD2 matches 12 bases. V gave up 4 bases and J gave up 4 bases; unmatched junction bases: 7. From germline, CDR1 is MGHRA and CDR2 YSYEKL. CDR3 length: 16 residues.

This chain connects TRBV27 to TRBJ2-2; the match to TRBD1 covers 9 bases. The trim removed 6 bases at V and 6 bases at J, leaving 8 bases unmatched. CDR1 is MNHEY and CDR2 is SMNVEV in the germline V gene (reference sequence). The CDR3 totals 15 residues. The CDR3 DNA sequence: TGTGCCAGCAGAACACTACAGGGGGCTCCCGGGGAGCTGTTTTTT. Protein: CASRTLQGAPGELFF.

The rearrangement uses TRBV14 and TRBJ1-2, with a possible D match to TRBD1 (5 bases). This CDR3 has 14 residues. The germline V and J ends were trimmed by 2 bases and 5 bases, with 12 bases remaining between them. CDR1 is SGHDN and CDR2 is FVKESK in the germline V gene. The CDR3 loop is CASSQILGGYGYTF. In DNA form, the CDR3 reads TGTGCCAGCAGCCAAATTTTGGGGGGATATGGCTACACCTTC. Based on the CDR3 plus reference TRBV14 and TRBJ1-2, the full variable domain is EAGVTQFPSHSVIEKGQTVTLRCDPISGHDNLYWYRRVMGKEIKFLLHFVKESKQDESGMPNNRFLAERTGGTYSTLKVQPAELEDSGVYFCASSQILGGYGYTFGSGTRLTVV.

The chain is built from TRBV15 and TRBJ1-5; TRBD1 aligns across 9 bases. Trimming took 5 bases from V and 6 from J; bases not matched to a gene: 8. The length of the CDR3 is 15 residues. Looked up from germline, CDR1 is LNHNV and CDR2 is YYDKDF (reference sequence). CDR3 loop: CATSRRTGAVQPQHF. CDR3 bases: TGTGCCACCAGCCGACGGACAGGGGCGGTTCAGCCCCAGCATTTT.

J is TRBJ2-1 and V is TRBV9; no firm D call. Between the trimmed V and J ends, which lost 0 bases and 5 bases, there was a span of 9 bases. This CDR3 is 14 amino acids long. The germline CDR1 and CDR2 sequences are SGDLS and YYNGEE. The CDR3 DNA is TGTGCCAGCAGCGTAGAACGGGTGAACAATGAGCAGTTCTTC. Translation: CASSVERVNNEQFF.

This chain uses TRBV2 with TRBJ2-3, with TRBD1 matching over 7 bases. Germline V gene sequence: CDR1 SNHLY, CDR2 FYNNEI. J was trimmed by 4 bases and V by 11 bases; bases with no gene match: 6. The length of the CDR3 is 12 residues. CDR3 region: CASQRGPDTQYF. CDR3 DNA sequence: TGTGCCTCACAGAGGGGGCCAGATACGCAGTATTTT.